A selection of T cell receptor beta chains follows, all from one sample in a study of early T cells in non-severe SARS-CoV-2 infection. Each CDR3 protein gets one entry after TCRdb re-called the 5' RACE reads with MiXCR. The table lists fewer than 85,000 distinct CDR3 sequences, under 15% of them singletons. Sequencing input: whole blood. These receptors all come from an adult who was a healthcare worker with PCR-confirmed SARS-CoV-2 infection or an uninfected control (not recorded which). The CDR3 runs from the conserved cysteine through the conserved F or W. A D gene is named only where the DNA matches it firmly. Rows give clone size only sometimes, using once, few, many, or a class for an expanded clone.

>TRBV12-3/TRBV12-4|many|TRBJ1-1|TRBD1
TGTGCCAGCAGTTTAGCGAGACAGGGGCGGACTGAAGCTTTCTTT
CASSLARQGRTEAFF
>TRBV5-4|NA|TRBJ1-1|NA
TGTGCCAGCAGCTTGGGGACATTGAACACTGAAGCTTTCTTT
CASSLGTLNTEAFF
>TRBV9|NA|TRBJ1-3|NA
TGTGCCAGCAGCGTATCAAGTACGTGGACTGGAAACACCATATATTTT
CASSVSSTWTGNTIYF
>TRBV24-1|many|TRBJ2-3|TRBD2
TGTGCCACCAGTGAGTCCGGTAGCGGGAGAGGAGATACGCAGTATTTT
CATSESGSGRGDTQYF
>TRBV12-3/TRBV12-4|many|TRBJ2-5|TRBD2
TGTGCCAGCAGTGGGACTAGCGGGAGGAGGGCCCAAGAGACCCAGTACTTC
CASSGTSGRRAQETQYF
>TRBV6-5|many|TRBJ2-2|NA
TGTGCCAGCAAAAAGGACGAGGTCGGGGAGCTGTTTTTT
CASKKDEVGELFF
>TRBV12-3/TRBV12-4|many|TRBJ1-3|NA
TGTGCCAGCAGTTTACCTCCCGGGGCCTTCTCTGGAAACACCATATATTTT
CASSLPPGAFSGNTIYF
>TRBV7-9|NA|TRBJ2-7|NA
TGTGCCAGCAGCTCGAGTGCGAAGTCCTACGAGCAGTACTTC
CASSSSAKSYEQYF
>TRBV3-1|NA|TRBJ2-6|NA
TGTGCCAGCAGCCAAGCTGGGGCCAACGTCCTGACTTTC
CASSQAGANVLTF
>TRBV7-2|few|TRBJ2-1|TRBD2
TGTGCCAGCAGCCCAGGGACCCGGACTAGCGGGGGGTACAATGAGCAGTTCTTC
CASSPGTRTSGGYNEQFF
>TRBV3-1|many|TRBJ1-1|NA
TGTGCCAGCAGCCAGCGGGAGAACACTGAAGCTTTCTTT
CASSQRENTEAFF
>TRBV20-1|NA|TRBJ2-7|TRBD1
TGCAGTGCTAGAGAGGGACAGGGGATCAACGAGCAGTACTTC
CSAREGQGINEQYF
>TRBV29-1|NA|TRBJ2-3|NA
TGCAGCGTTGCGAGGACAGATACGCAGTATTTT
CSVARTDTQYF
>TRBV29-1|many|TRBJ2-3|NA
TGCAGCGTTGAAATGAGTCTAAACACAGATACGCAGTATTTT
CSVEMSLNTDTQYF
>TRBV4-1|NA|TRBJ2-7|TRBD2
TGCGCCAGCAGCCTAGCGGGAGAGACCTACGAGCAGTACTTC
CASSLAGETYEQYF
>TRBV12-3/TRBV12-4|NA|TRBJ1-1|NA
TGTGCCAGCAGTTCCGGGACGGTGAACACTGAAGCTTTCTTT
CASSSGTVNTEAFF
>TRBV20-1|NA|TRBJ1-1|NA
TGCAGTGCTCTCGATGACAGGCCTTCCGCTTTCTTT
CSALDDRPSAFF
>TRBV7-8|few|TRBJ2-3|TRBD1
TGTGCCAGCAGCTTAGTGGGACAGTCAGATACGCAGTATTTT
CASSLVGQSDTQYF
>TRBV12-3/TRBV12-4|many|TRBJ1-1|TRBD1
TGTGCCAGCAGTTTACCGGGACAGGGGCCGAACACTGAAGCTTTCTTT
CASSLPGQGPNTEAFF
>TRBV6-1|NA|TRBJ1-6|TRBD1
TGTGCCAGCAGTGGGGGACAGTATAATTCACCCCTCCACTTT
CASSGGQYNSPLHF
>TRBV19|few|TRBJ2-7|NA
TGTGCCAGTAGTATAGCCACAGCGGCGGGATACGAGCAGTACTTC
CASSIATAAGYEQYF
>TRBV11-1|few|TRBJ2-7|NA
TGTGCCAGCAGCTGGGCACAGGGCTACGAGCAGTACTTC
CASSWAQGYEQYF
>TRBV11-2|few|TRBJ2-5|NA
TGTGCCAGCAGCTTATATCTCCAAGAGACCCAGTACTTC
CASSLYLQETQYF
>TRBV28|many|TRBJ1-3|NA
TGTGCCAGCAGTCCAGCTGGGACCGGAGGAAACACCATATATTTT
CASSPAGTGGNTIYF
>TRBV27|few|TRBJ2-3|NA
TGTGCCAGCAGTTTATTGGCCATTAGCACAGATACGCAGTATTTT
CASSLLAISTDTQYF
>TRBV15|NA|TRBJ1-1|NA
TGTGCCACCAGCAGAGAATTGGCGACTGAAGCTTTCTTT
CATSRELATEAFF
>TRBV5-6|few|TRBJ1-4|TRBD1
TGTGCCAGCAGCCCCCGACAGGGGCCGGTTGAAAAACTGTTTTTT
CASSPRQGPVEKLFF
>TRBV6-5|many|TRBJ2-1|TRBD2
TGTGCCAGCAGCTCTTCTAGCGGGGGGCGCTACAATGAGCAGTTCTTC
CASSSSSGGRYNEQFF
>TRBV28|many|TRBJ2-7|NA
TGTGCCAGCAGTTTTGAGCAGAGAGGATGGTACTTC
CASSFEQRGWYF
>TRBV20-1|few|TRBJ2-5|TRBD2
TGCAGTGCTAGAGCCGGGACTAGCGTTCAAGAGACCCAGTACTTC
CSARAGTSVQETQYF
>TRBV6-1|many|TRBJ1-1|NA
TGTGCCAGCAGGTCGAGGAACACTGAAGCTTTCTTT
CASRSRNTEAFF
>TRBV12-3/TRBV12-4|few|TRBJ1-1|TRBD1
TGTGCCAGCAGTCCTGGGACAGGAGAAGCTTTCTTT
CASSPGTGEAFF
>TRBV28|few|TRBJ2-7|NA
TGTGCCAGCAGTTTGGGTTACGCCTACGAGCAGTACTTC
CASSLGYAYEQYF
>TRBV7-2|NA|TRBJ2-4|NA
TGTGCCAGCAGCTTGTATCCCGAGGGACGACCAGCCAAAAACATTCAGTACTTC
CASSLYPEGRPAKNIQYF
>TRBV13|many|TRBJ1-1|NA
TGTGCCAGCAGCTTTGGACAGAACACTGAAGCTTTCTTT
CASSFGQNTEAFF
>TRBV7-9|few|TRBJ2-4|TRBD1
TGTGCCAGCAGCTTACCGGACAGGGCGGACATTCAGTACTTC
CASSLPDRADIQYF
>TRBV29-1|few|TRBJ1-2|NA
TGCAGCGCCGGGACGCTCCGCACTGCAGGCTATGGCTACACCTTC
CSAGTLRTAGYGYTF
>TRBV28|few|TRBJ1-5|NA
TGTGCCAGCAGTCTCCAAGGGGAGAATCAGCCCCAGCATTTT
CASSLQGENQPQHF
>TRBV5-5|many|TRBJ2-7|NA
TGTGCCAGCACGGGTGGGCAGACCGAGTACGAGCAGTACTTC
CASTGGQTEYEQYF